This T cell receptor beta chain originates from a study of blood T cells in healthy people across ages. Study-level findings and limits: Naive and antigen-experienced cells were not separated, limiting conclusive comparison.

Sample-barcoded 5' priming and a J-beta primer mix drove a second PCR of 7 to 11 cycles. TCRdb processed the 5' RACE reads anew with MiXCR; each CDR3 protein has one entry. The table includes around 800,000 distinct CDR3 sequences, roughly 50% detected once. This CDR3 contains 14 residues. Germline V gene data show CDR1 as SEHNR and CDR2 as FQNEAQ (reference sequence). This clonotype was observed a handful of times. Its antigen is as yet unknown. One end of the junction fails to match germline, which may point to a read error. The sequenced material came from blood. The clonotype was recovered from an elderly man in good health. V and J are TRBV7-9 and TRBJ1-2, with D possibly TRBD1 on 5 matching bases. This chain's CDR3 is CASGLGTDHYGYTF. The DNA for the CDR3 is TGTGCCAGCGGCTTAGGGACCGATCACTATGGCTACACCTTC. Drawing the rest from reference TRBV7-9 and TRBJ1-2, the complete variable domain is DTGVSQNPRHKITKRGQNVTFRCDPISEHNRLYWYRQTLGQGPEFLTYFQNEAQLEKSRLLSDRFSAERPKGSFSTLEIQRTEQGDSAMYLCASGLGTDHYGYTFGSGTRLTVV.